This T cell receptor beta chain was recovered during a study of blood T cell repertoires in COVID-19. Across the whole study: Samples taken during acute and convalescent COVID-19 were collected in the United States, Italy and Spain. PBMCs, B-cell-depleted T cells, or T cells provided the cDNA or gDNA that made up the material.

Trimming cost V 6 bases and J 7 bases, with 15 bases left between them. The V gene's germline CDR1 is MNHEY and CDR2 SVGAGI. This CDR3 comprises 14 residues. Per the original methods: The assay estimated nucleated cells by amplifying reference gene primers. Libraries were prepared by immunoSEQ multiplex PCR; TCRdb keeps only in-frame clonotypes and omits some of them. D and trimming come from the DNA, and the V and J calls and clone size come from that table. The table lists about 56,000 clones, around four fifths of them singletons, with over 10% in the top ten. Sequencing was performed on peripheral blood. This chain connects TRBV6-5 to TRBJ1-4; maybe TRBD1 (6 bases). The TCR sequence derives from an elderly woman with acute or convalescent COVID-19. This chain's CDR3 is CASRRPGHSEKLFF. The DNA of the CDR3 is TGTGCCAGCAGGCGACCGGGACATAGTGAAAAACTGTTTTTT.